Described below is a single TCR beta chain sequence and its context. These data originate in a study of blood T cell repertoires in COVID-19. Across the study: Some COVID-19 samples were acute and others convalescent; all came from the United States, Italy and Spain. The analysed material was cDNA or gDNA that came from T cells, B-cell-depleted T cells, or PBMCs.

The table came from immunoSEQ multiplex PCR; TCRdb's copy has only in-frame clones and leaves some out. This repertoire shows roughly 350,000 clones, about 92% found once; its top ten account for about 18%. This CDR3 spans 16 amino acids. Germline CDR1 SGHVS, CDR2 FQNEAQ. The ends lost 3 bases at V and 6 bases at J; junction bases unmatched: 9. Recovery among Cohort 3 donors was established by two negative PCRs, clearance, or symptom resolution. This sequence was found in a woman between 25 and 40 years old who had recovered from COVID-19. The sample consisted of PBMCs or T cells enriched from blood (not recorded which). The V and J genes are TRBV7-8 and TRBJ2-2; TRBD1 matches 8 bases. This chain's CDR3 is CASSFIDRGVAGELFF. CDR3 nucleotide sequence: TGTGCCAGCAGCTTCATCGACAGGGGAGTCGCCGGGGAGCTGTTTTTT. Complete variable domain (other parts from reference TRBV7-8 and TRBJ2-2): GAGVSQSPRYKVAKRGQDVALRCDPISGHVSLFWYQQALGQGPEFLTYFQNEAQLDKSGLPSDRFFAERPEGSVSTLKIQRTQQEDSAVYLCASSFIDRGVAGELFFGEGSRLTVL.